One sample yielded the 14 T cell receptor beta chains listed below, sequenced in a study of cytomegalovirus exposure and HLA in healthy donors. Sequencing was performed with immunoSEQ multiplex PCR; in TCRdb, only in-frame clones are kept and a portion is missing. The sample lists roughly 120,000 clones; about 88% were seen once. Material for sequencing was PBMCs. These receptors were taken from a man between 18 and 35 years old in good health and CMV-seropositive.

The chain carries TRBV19 and TRBJ1-1; 7 bases align to TRBD1. This CDR3 has 15 residues. The J segment lost 5 bases and the V segment lost 4 bases, leaving 10 bases of the junction unmatched. The germline V gene encodes CDR1 LNHDA and CDR2 SQIVND (reference sequence). The CDR3 DNA follows: TGTGCCAGTAGTACGTCGACAGGGTTCGGGACTGAAGCTTTCTTT. Protein product: CASSTSTGFGTEAFF.

The V call is TRBV6-5, the J call TRBJ1-5; D gene uncertain. The CDR3 contains 14 residues. V was cut by 4 bases and J by 6 bases, with 13 bases left in between. Germline-derived CDR1 and CDR2 are MNHEY and SVGAGI. Here the CDR3 DNA reads TGTGCCAGCAGTTCTTTGGAGGGCGGTCAGCCCCAGCATTTT. Its translation: CASSSLEGGQPQHF.

This chain links TRBV5-1 with TRBJ1-1; a possible D gene is TRBD1 (6 bases). The CDR3 has 14 amino acids. Germline-derived CDR1 and CDR2 are SGHRS and YFSETQ. V lost 7 bases to trimming and J lost 1 base, with 14 bases between them. CDR3 in amino acids: CASFRDISNTEAFF. CDR3 sequence (DNA): TGCGCCAGCTTCCGGGACATATCGAACACTGAAGCTTTCTTT. Filled out from reference TRBV5-1 and TRBJ1-1, the complete variable domain reads KAGVTQTPRYLIKTRGQQVTLSCSPISGHRSVSWYQQTPGQGLQFLFEYFSETQRNKGNFPGRFSGRQFSNSRSEMNVSTLELGDSALYLCASFRDISNTEAFFGQGTRLTVV.

This chain connects TRBV10-3 to TRBJ2-5; TRBD2 matches at 9 bases. Germline CDR1 is ENHRY and CDR2 is SYGVKD. Trimming at V came to 2 bases and at J to 5 bases, leaving 3 bases not matched to a gene. The CDR3 contains 14 residues. The CDR3 region is CAISERAGGETQYF. The DNA for the CDR3 is TGTGCCATCAGTGAGAGGGCGGGGGGGGAGACCCAGTACTTC.

The J gene is TRBJ1-1, the V gene TRBV12-5; D not certain. The CDR3 is 14 residues long. Per the germline V gene, CDR1 is LGHNT and CDR2 is FRNRAP. V gave up 5 bases and J gave up 1 base, with 11 bases separating them. The CDR3 region has the DNA TGTGCTAGTGGTCTCGGACGGGAGAACACTGAAGCTTTCTTT. Its protein is CASGLGRENTEAFF.

The CDR3 bases are TGCGCCAGCAGTGATGCCAGAAGCTCCTACAATGAGCAGTTCTTC. It is translated as CASSDARSSYNEQFF. V is TRBV10-1 and J is TRBJ2-1; D gene ambiguous. The CDR3 has 15 residues. V was trimmed by 3 bases and J by 0 bases, leaving 9 bases between them. Germline lookup yields CDR1 WNHNN and CDR2 SYGVQD (reference sequence).

This chain links TRBV7-2 with TRBJ1-2, with 9 bases lining up with TRBD1. Trimming removed 5 bases from V and 4 bases from J; junction bases left unmatched: 5. The CDR3 is 14 residues long. Looked up from germline, CDR1 is SGHTA and CDR2 is FQGNSA. The CDR3 DNA follows: TGTGCCAGCAGCGCACAGGGGGCGGCCTATGGCTACACCTTC. Residues: CASSAQGAAYGYTF.

The chain joins TRBV2 to TRBJ1-5, with D hard to call. CDR3 length: 15 residues. The V end was cut by 7 bases, the J end by 0 bases, with 13 bases between. Germline CDR1 is SNHLY and CDR2 is FYNNEI. The CDR3 coding sequence is TGTGCCAGCAACCTCCTACAGTCTAGCAATCAGCCCCAGCATTTT. It yields the protein CASNLLQSSNQPQHF.

V and J are TRBV19 and TRBJ2-7, with D perhaps matching TRBD1 (5 bases). Germline CDR1 reads LNHDA; CDR2 reads SQIVND (reference sequence). V was pared by 5 bases and J by 7 bases, with 12 bases between. This CDR3 contains 12 residues. The CDR3 nucleotides are TGTGCCAGTAGTCAGGGTCTGGAGGAGCAGTACTTC. Translation gives CASSQGLEEQYF.

The chain recombines TRBV5-6 with TRBJ1-2, with D possibly TRBD1 on 5 matching bases. Germline CDR1 reads SGHDT; CDR2 reads YYEEEE. Trimming took off 0 bases at V and 1 base at J, with 22 bases between the two ends. The CDR3 contains 19 residues. CDR3 in DNA: TGTGCCAGCAGCTTGGGAGGGTCGGCCCATCCGGGGGGTAACTATGGCTACACCTTC. Its protein is CASSLGGSAHPGGNYGYTF. Complete variable domain (other parts from reference TRBV5-6 and TRBJ1-2): DAGVTQSPTHLIKTRGQQVTLRCSPKSGHDTVSWYQQALGQGPQFIFQYYEEEERQRGNFPDRFSGHQFPNYSSELNVNALLLGDSALYLCASSLGGSAHPGGNYGYTFGSGTRLTVV.

The chain joins TRBV27 to TRBJ1-2; TRBD1 might be the D (6 bases). In germline, CDR1 is MNHEY, CDR2 SMNVEV (reference sequence). This CDR3 has 15 amino acids. Trimming pared 5 bases from V and 4 bases from J, leaving 17 bases between. The CDR3 spells CASSDRDMPLYGYTF. Here the CDR3 DNA reads TGTGCCAGCAGTGACCGGGACATGCCCCTCTATGGCTACACCTTC.

V is TRBV28 and J is TRBJ2-7; D may be TRBD1 (6 bases). This CDR3 spans 13 amino acids. V was clipped by 5 bases and J by 5 bases, with 13 bases between them. Per germline, CDR1 MDHEN and CDR2 SYDVKM. In DNA form, the CDR3 reads TGTGCCAGCAGTCAAATCGGGGACAACGAGCAGTACTTC. Protein product: CASSQIGDNEQYF.

V is TRBV10-3 and J is TRBJ2-5; D is undetermined. This CDR3 comprises 13 residues. V dropped 2 bases and J dropped 0 bases, with 4 bases sitting between them. Germline assignment: CDR1 ENHRY and CDR2 SYGVKD. The CDR3 region has the DNA TGTGCCATCAGTGAGCAGAACCAAGAGACCCAGTACTTC. Protein sequence: CAISEQNQETQYF.

CDR3 loop: CASSLLTGGENTEAFF. Here the CDR3 DNA reads TGTGCCAGCAGCTTACTAACAGGGGGGGAGAACACTGAAGCTTTCTTT. The gene calls are TRBV7-7 and TRBJ1-1; 8 nucleotides line up with TRBD1. The CDR3 runs 16 residues. The V gene's germline CDR1 is SSHAT and CDR2 FNYEAQ (reference sequence). Germline trimming cut 2 bases from V and 1 base from J; bases unmatched to any gene: 6.